This entry lists 14 T cell receptor beta chains sequenced from one sample in a study of blood T cell repertoires in COVID-19 (dated by TCRdb to the early 2020s). The library was built by means of the immunoSEQ multiplex PCR assay. TCRdb obtained this table from immuneACCESS and retained in-frame rearrangements with V and J assigned. These tables miss some clones; where compared with another copy, unresolved V genes account for less than half of the shortfall, and the remainder is unexplained. The sample yields about 160,000 clones; around 84% were counted once. The ten largest clones add up to approximately 18% of the sample. The sequenced material came from peripheral blood. The receptors originated from a woman at least 80 years old with acute or convalescent COVID-19.

The rearrangement links TRBV4-2 to TRBJ2-1; TRBD2 agrees at 13 bases. The germline V gene has CDR1 LGHNA and CDR2 YNFKEQ. CDR3 size: 16 residues. Losses at the gene ends were 3 bases for V and 8 bases for J; bases not matched to a gene: 7. CDR3 protein: CASSQAGLAGADEQFF. The CDR3 DNA follows: TGTGCCAGCAGCCAGGCTGGACTAGCGGGAGCGGATGAGCAGTTCTTC.

Only a few counts were recorded for this clone. The chain's CDR3 is CASARWVLRDRTNYGYTF. The CDR3 nucleotides read TGTGCCAGTGCCCGGTGGGTGCTTAGGGACAGGACTAACTATGGCTACACCTTC. This rearrangement joins TRBV19 to TRBJ1-2; TRBD1 matches at 8 bases. Germline assignment: CDR1 LNHDA and CDR2 SQIVND (reference sequence). CDR3 length equals 18 residues. The junction had 17 bases not matched to a gene; V was cut back by 8 bases and J by 0 bases.

This chain joins TRBV4-2 and TRBJ2-2, with 9 bases that match TRBD1. With V trimmed by 5 bases and J by 7 bases, 14 bases remained unmatched. In germline, CDR1 is LGHNA, CDR2 YNFKEQ. The CDR3 loop spans 17 amino acids. CDR3 loop: CASSGSGAGQGGGELFF. DNA for the CDR3: TGTGCCAGCAGCGGTAGCGGTGCGGGACAGGGTGGCGGGGAGCTGTTTTTT.

The chain carries TRBV20-1 and TRBJ1-1, with 7 positions matching TRBD1. The ends lost 3 bases at V and 8 bases at J; junction bases unmatched: 6. This CDR3 is built from 12 residues. CDR1 and CDR2 from the germline V gene are DFQATT and SNEGSKA (reference sequence). Here the CDR3 reads CSASRQGVEAFF. DNA for the CDR3: TGCAGTGCTAGTCGACAGGGCGTAGAAGCTTTCTTT.

The chain joins TRBV5-8 to TRBJ1-4; 8 nucleotides match TRBD1. Trimming at V came to 3 bases and at J to 7 bases, leaving 8 bases not matched to a gene. Germline CDR1 and CDR2: SGHTS and YDEGEE. This CDR3 is built from 15 residues. CDR3 sequence: CASSSAGQGFEKLFF. DNA of the CDR3: TGTGCCAGCAGCTCAGCCGGACAGGGATTTGAAAAACTGTTTTTT.

The CDR3 is CASSLGLAGEEQYF. The CDR3 DNA is TGTGCCAGCAGCTTAGGACTAGCGGGGGAAGAGCAGTACTTC. The chain recombines TRBV13 with TRBJ2-7; 11 nucleotides match TRBD2. CDR3 length: 14 amino acids. V dropped 0 bases and J dropped 7; count of bases not matched to a gene: 2. Germline V gene lookup returns CDR1 PRHDT and CDR2 FYEKMQ (reference sequence).

This chain connects TRBV5-5 to TRBJ2-1; 9 bases line up with TRBD2. In germline, CDR1 is SGHKS, CDR2 YYEKEE (reference sequence). The CDR3 runs to 15 residues. The J segment lost 8 bases and the V segment lost 1 base, leaving 7 bases of the junction unmatched. The CDR3 nucleotides read TGTGCCAGCAGCTTGACTAGCGGGCAACGTGATGAGCAGTTCTTC. Protein: CASSLTSGQRDEQFF.

Only one count was recorded for this clone. J is TRBJ2-1 and V is TRBV10-1; 7 nucleotides line up with TRBD2. Germline V gene data show CDR1 as WNHNN and CDR2 as SYGVQD (reference sequence). The CDR3 has 16 residues. After removal of 4 bases from V and 5 bases from J, the junction contained 11 bases not matched to a gene. CDR3: CASSVLAANINNEQFF. The CDR3 nucleotides read TGCGCCAGCAGTGTCCTAGCGGCTAATATTAACAATGAGCAGTTCTTC.

This clone was seen once. V is TRBV4-2 and J is TRBJ1-5; no clear D gene. The length of the CDR3 is 16 residues. Trimming stripped 0 bases from V and 0 bases from J, with 9 bases between. CDR1 LGHNA and CDR2 YNFKEQ come from the germline V gene. The CDR3 is CASSQDWANSNQPQHF. The CDR3 DNA follows: TGTGCCAGCAGCCAAGATTGGGCAAATAGCAATCAGCCCCAGCATTTT.

The genes are TRBV7-6 and TRBJ2-7, with D maybe TRBD2 (6 bases). Germline lookup yields CDR1 SGHVS and CDR2 FNYEAQ. V lost 5 bases to trimming and J lost 6 bases, with 11 bases between them. This CDR3 comprises 12 residues. The CDR3 DNA sequence: TGTGCCAGCAGCCCTGAAGCGGGCGAGCAGTACTTC. Protein: CASSPEAGEQYF.

This chain connects TRBV7-2 to TRBJ2-1; 9 bases are shared with TRBD2. J was trimmed by 4 bases and V by 6 bases; bases with no gene match: 10. Germline assignment: CDR1 SGHTA and CDR2 FQGNSA. The CDR3 totals 16 residues. This chain's CDR3 is CASRGGGRARYNEQFF. CDR3 bases: TGTGCCAGCAGAGGGGGCGGGAGGGCCAGGTACAATGAGCAGTTCTTC.

This sequence joins TRBV2 and TRBJ2-1, with D possibly matching TRBD2 (5 bases). The CDR3 extends over 16 amino acids. The germline V gene has CDR1 SNHLY and CDR2 FYNNEI. V was pared by 3 bases and J by 0 bases, with 12 bases between. CDR3 protein: CASSDRGASSYNEQFF. The CDR3 DNA is TGTGCCAGCAGTGACCGGGGAGCGAGCTCCTACAATGAGCAGTTCTTC.

The chain joins TRBV3-1 (or the pseudogene TRBV3-2) to TRBJ2-5; D gene uncertain. Germline CDR1 reads LGHDT; CDR2 reads YNNKEL (reference sequence). V lost 6 bases and J 4 bases, leaving 9 bases between the germline ends. The CDR3 extends over 12 amino acids. This CDR3 reads CASSLARETQYF. DNA of the CDR3: TGTGCCAGCAGTCTGGCTCGAGAGACCCAGTACTTC.

The genes are TRBV7-3 and TRBJ2-1; TRBD2 matches at 7 bases. This CDR3 is 13 amino acids long. The V segment lost 5 bases and the J segment 4 bases; nucleotides outside the gene matches: 2. Looked up from germline, CDR1 is SGHTA and CDR2 is FQGTGA. CDR3 amino acids: CASSARGYNEQFF. The DNA of the CDR3 is TGTGCCAGCAGCGCGCGGGGGTACAATGAGCAGTTCTTC.